Given below is one T cell receptor beta chain in context. Per the germline V gene, CDR1 is SGHRS and CDR2 is YFSETQ. Between the trimmed V and J ends, which lost 5 bases and 0 bases, there was a span of 12 bases. The length of the CDR3 is 15 residues. The data were produced by immunoSEQ multiplex PCR, yet TCRdb's version contains in-frame clones alone and is incomplete. This table has approximately 980,000 clones, over 60% appearing once. The entry originates in a study of shared clonotypes between healthy human individuals. Sequenced: memory CD4+ T cells sorted from blood. Subset reported: CD45RA-negative fraction. This receptor was identified in a man between 18 and 35 years old in good health. The chain is built from TRBV5-1 and TRBJ1-5; no firm D call. This chain's CDR3 is CASRLTGDSNQPQHF. The CDR3 DNA reads TGCGCCAGCAGGTTAACGGGTGATAGCAATCAGCCCCAGCATTTT. The full variable domain, completed using reference TRBV5-1 and TRBJ1-5, is KAGVTQTPRYLIKTRGQQVTLSCSPISGHRSVSWYQQTPGQGLQFLFEYFSETQRNKGNFPGRFSGRQFSNSRSEMNVSTLELGDSALYLCASRLTGDSNQPQHFGDGTRLSIL.